A single sample is the source of the 12 T cell receptor beta chains below, sequenced in a study of identical twins. TCRdb recomputed calls from the 5' RACE reads with MiXCR, one row per CDR3 protein. The data contain some 590,000 distinct CDR3 sequences, roughly 9.9% of them singletons. These same data were also listed under a study on yellow fever vaccine responses in identical twins.

Sequenced sample: PBMCs. These receptors all come from a young woman in good health.

The chain has TRBV7-9 and TRBJ2-5, with D possibly TRBD2 on 7 matching bases. This CDR3 spans 14 amino acids. Trimming pared 3 bases from V and 5 bases from J, leaving 13 bases between. Per the germline V gene, CDR1 is SEHNR and CDR2 is FQNEAQ (reference sequence). The chain's CDR3 is CASSFAGAGETQYF. For the CDR3, the DNA is TGTGCCAGCAGCTTCGCGGGGGCTGGGGAGACCCAGTACTTC.

This clonotype appeared a few times. The rearrangement uses TRBV11-1 and TRBJ2-1, with D possibly being TRBD1 (5 bases). V was shortened by 6 bases and J by 7 bases, with 31 bases between the two germline ends. The germline V gene encodes CDR1 SGHAT and CDR2 FQDESV (reference sequence). The CDR3 sequence is 19 residues long. CDR3 sequence (DNA): TGTGCCAGCAGTAGTAGCTTAATTGGTCCCCCCCCATCAGGGAATGAGCAGTTCTTC. Encoded protein: CASSSSLIGPPPSGNEQFF.

Only a few counts were recorded for this clonotype. The V gene is TRBV27, the J gene TRBJ2-5; no definite D call. V lost 5 bases to trimming and J lost 7 bases, with 11 bases between them. The CDR3 totals 12 residues. Per the germline V gene, CDR1 is MNHEY and CDR2 is SMNVEV (reference sequence). CDR3 loop: CASSPRLGTQYF. The CDR3 DNA follows: TGTGCCAGCAGTCCCCGGCTGGGGACCCAGTACTTC.

At least ten counts were recorded for this clonotype. This chain links TRBV6-5 with TRBJ1-6; possibly TRBD1 for D (6 bases). V gave up 4 bases and J gave up 0 bases, with 10 bases separating them. Germline-derived CDR1 and CDR2 are MNHEY and SVGAGI. The CDR3 contains 16 residues. The CDR3 nucleotides are TGTGCCAGCAGTTCTGACAGGAGCTCCTATAATTCACCCCTCCACTTT. Translating gives CASSSDRSSYNSPLHF.

This chain connects TRBV29-1 to TRBJ2-7; 8 bases fit TRBD1. This CDR3 has 13 residues. The germline gives CDR1 SQVTM, CDR2 ANQGSEA. V dropped 7 bases and J dropped 5; count of bases not matched to a gene: 10. CDR3 in amino acids: CSGGTGTRHEQYF. CDR3 sequence (DNA): TGCAGCGGTGGGACAGGAACTCGACACGAGCAGTACTTC.

This clonotype appeared a few times. The rearrangement links TRBV10-3 to TRBJ2-7, with D possibly matching TRBD2 (5 bases). V lost 7 bases to trimming and J lost 5 bases, with 15 bases between them. This CDR3 spans 13 amino acids. Germline V gene lookup returns CDR1 ENHRY and CDR2 SYGVKD. The CDR3 DNA reads TGTGCCATCACTAGCCATCCCGCGAACGAGCAGTACTTC. It codes for CAITSHPANEQYF.

This clonotype has at least ten counts. The rearrangement links TRBV12-3 or TRBV12-4 to TRBJ2-4, with D possibly being TRBD2 (5 bases). The CDR3 extends over 16 amino acids. V lost 3 bases to trimming and J lost 1 base, with 13 bases between them. CDR3 residues: CASSFPADLAKNIQYF. CDR3 DNA: TGTGCCAGCAGTTTCCCAGCGGACCTCGCCAAAAACATTCAGTACTTC.

The rearrangement joins TRBV6-5 to TRBJ2-2; TRBD1 is a possible D gene (6 bases). This CDR3 is built from 16 residues. V lost 0 bases and J 6 bases, leaving 14 bases between the germline ends. From germline, CDR1 is MNHEY and CDR2 SVGAGI. CDR3 in DNA: TGTGCCAGCAGTTACTCGAGGGGGTTGTTTCCCGGGGAGCTGTTTTTT. As protein: CASSYSRGLFPGELFF.

This clonotype was picked up many times. The J gene is TRBJ1-5, the V gene TRBV4-3, with D tentatively TRBD1 (5 bases). Germline CDR1 reads LGHNA; CDR2 reads YSLEER. The CDR3 contains 18 residues. V was pared by 1 base and J by 4 bases, with 20 bases between. The CDR3 is CASSQVSLGGKKNQPQHF. CDR3 in DNA: TGCGCCAGCAGCCAAGTATCTCTCGGGGGGAAAAAAAATCAGCCCCAGCATTTT.

This clonotype was seen repeatedly, ten times or more. This sequence joins TRBV29-1 and TRBJ1-4; a weak D match, TRBD1 (5 bases). Germline V gene sequence: CDR1 SQVTM, CDR2 ANQGSEA. This CDR3 region has 14 residues. The germline V and J ends were trimmed by 0 bases and 10 bases, with 15 bases remaining between them. The chain's CDR3 is CSVEETLGPGKLFF. CDR3 in DNA: TGCAGCGTTGAAGAAACCCTGGGACCCGGAAAACTGTTTTTT. Filled out from reference TRBV29-1 and TRBJ1-4, the complete variable domain reads SAVISQKPSRDICQRGTSLTIQCQVDSQVTMMFWYRQQPGQSLTLIATANQGSEATYESGFVIDKFPISRPNLTFSTLTVSNMSPEDSSIYLCSVEETLGPGKLFFGSGTQLSVL.

This clonotype was counted only a few times. The chain carries TRBV10-3 and TRBJ2-7; D is ambiguous. The CDR3 spans 11 residues. Germline V gene data show CDR1 as ENHRY and CDR2 as SYGVKD. V was shortened by 1 base and J by 7 bases, with 5 bases between the two germline ends. The CDR3 here is CAISELAEQYF. For the CDR3, the DNA is TGTGCCATCAGTGAGTTGGCAGAGCAGTACTTC.

A note on this clonotype: With a much larger clone just one base away, this may be a read error. The chain recombines TRBV6-1 with TRBJ2-7, with 10 bases lining up with TRBD2. The CDR3 has 16 residues. The ends lost 6 bases at V and 0 bases at J; junction bases unmatched: 8. Germline V gives CDR1 MNHNS, CDR2 SASEGT. CDR3 bases: TGTGCCAGCAGCTGGTCACTAGCGGGGTCCTCCTACGAGCAGTACTTC. Its protein product is CASSWSLAGSSYEQYF.